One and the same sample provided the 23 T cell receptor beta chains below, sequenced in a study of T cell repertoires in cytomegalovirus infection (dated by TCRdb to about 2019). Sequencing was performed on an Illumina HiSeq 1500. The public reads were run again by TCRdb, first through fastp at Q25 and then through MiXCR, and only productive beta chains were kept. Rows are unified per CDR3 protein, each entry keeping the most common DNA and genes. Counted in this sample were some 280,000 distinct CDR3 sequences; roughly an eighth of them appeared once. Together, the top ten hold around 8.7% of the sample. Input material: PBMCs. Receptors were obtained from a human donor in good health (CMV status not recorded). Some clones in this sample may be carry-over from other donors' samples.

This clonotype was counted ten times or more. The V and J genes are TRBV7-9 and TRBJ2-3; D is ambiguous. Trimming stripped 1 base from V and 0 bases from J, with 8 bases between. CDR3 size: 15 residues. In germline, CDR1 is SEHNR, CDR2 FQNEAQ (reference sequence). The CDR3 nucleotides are TGTGCCAGCAGCTTAGTTCTTGGAAGCACAGATACGCAGTATTTT. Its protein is CASSLVLGSTDTQYF.

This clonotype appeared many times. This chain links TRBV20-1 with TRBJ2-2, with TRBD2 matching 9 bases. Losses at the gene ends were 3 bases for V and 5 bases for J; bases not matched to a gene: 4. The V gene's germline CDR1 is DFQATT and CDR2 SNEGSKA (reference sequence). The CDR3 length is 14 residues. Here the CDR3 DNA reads TGCAGTGCTAGTAATAGCGGGGGAACCGGGGAGCTGTTTTTT. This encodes CSASNSGGTGELFF.

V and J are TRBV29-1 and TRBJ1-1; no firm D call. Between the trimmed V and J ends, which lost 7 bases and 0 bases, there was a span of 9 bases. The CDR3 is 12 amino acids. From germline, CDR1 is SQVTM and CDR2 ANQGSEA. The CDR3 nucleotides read TGCAGCGCCGTCGTCATGAACACTGAAGCTTTCTTT. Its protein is CSAVVMNTEAFF.

As DNA, the CDR3 is TGTGCCAGCAGTTCTGCTCAGTATGGCTACACCTTC. The encoded protein is CASSSAQYGYTF. V is TRBV28 and J is TRBJ1-2; D unresolved. The CDR3 is made up of 12 amino acids. Trimming pared 4 bases from V and 5 bases from J, leaving 8 bases between. Germline loops: CDR1 MDHEN, CDR2 SYDVKM.

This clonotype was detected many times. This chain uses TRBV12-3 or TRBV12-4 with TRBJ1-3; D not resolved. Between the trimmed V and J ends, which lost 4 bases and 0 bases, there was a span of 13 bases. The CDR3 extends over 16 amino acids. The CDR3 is CASSSNIWTSGNTIYF. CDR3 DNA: TGTGCCAGCAGTTCCAATATATGGACCTCTGGAAACACCATATATTTT.

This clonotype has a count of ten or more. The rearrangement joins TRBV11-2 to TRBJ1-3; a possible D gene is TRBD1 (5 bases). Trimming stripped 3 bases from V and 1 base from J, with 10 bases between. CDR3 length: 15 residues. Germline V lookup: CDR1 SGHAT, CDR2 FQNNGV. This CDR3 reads CASSLGLNSGNTIYF. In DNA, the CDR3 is TGTGCCAGCAGCTTGGGACTCAATTCTGGAAACACCATATATTTT. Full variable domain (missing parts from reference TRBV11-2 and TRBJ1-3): EAGVAQSPRYKIIEKRQSVAFWCNPISGHATLYWYQQILGQGPKLLIQFQNNGVVDDSQLPKDRFSAERLKGVDSTLKIQPAKLEDSAVYLCASSLGLNSGNTIYFGEGSWLTVV.

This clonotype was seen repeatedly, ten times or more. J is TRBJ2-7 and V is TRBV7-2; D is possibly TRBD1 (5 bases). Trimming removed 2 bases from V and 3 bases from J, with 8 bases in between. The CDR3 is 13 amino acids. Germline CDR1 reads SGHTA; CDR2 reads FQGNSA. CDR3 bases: TGTGCCAGCAGCTTAAGGGGTTACTACGAGCAGTACTTC. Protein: CASSLRGYYEQYF.

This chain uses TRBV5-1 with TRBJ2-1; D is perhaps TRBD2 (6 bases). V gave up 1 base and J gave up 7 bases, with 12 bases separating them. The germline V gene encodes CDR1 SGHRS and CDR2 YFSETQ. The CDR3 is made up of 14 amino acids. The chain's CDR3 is CASSLQEGRNEQFF. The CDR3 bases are TGCGCCAGCAGCTTGCAGGAGGGGAGGAATGAGCAGTTCTTC.

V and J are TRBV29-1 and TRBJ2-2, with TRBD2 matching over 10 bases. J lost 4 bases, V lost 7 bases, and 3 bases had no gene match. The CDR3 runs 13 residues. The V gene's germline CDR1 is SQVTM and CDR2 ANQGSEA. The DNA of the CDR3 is TGCAGCGCCCGACTAGCGGGCACCGGGGAGCTGTTTTTT. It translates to CSARLAGTGELFF.

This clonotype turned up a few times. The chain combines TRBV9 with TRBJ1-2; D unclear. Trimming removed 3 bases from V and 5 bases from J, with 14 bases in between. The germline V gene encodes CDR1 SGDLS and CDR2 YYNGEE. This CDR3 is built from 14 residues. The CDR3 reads CASSGPTSLYGYTF. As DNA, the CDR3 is TGTGCCAGCAGCGGCCCGACCTCTTTGTATGGCTACACCTTC.

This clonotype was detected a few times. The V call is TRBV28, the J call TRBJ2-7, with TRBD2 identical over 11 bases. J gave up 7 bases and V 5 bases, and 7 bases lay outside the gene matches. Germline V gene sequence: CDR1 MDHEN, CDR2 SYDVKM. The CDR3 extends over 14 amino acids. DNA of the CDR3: TGTGCCAGCAGTGTAGCGGGAGGGCCTCGAGAGCAGTACTTC. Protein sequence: CASSVAGGPREQYF.

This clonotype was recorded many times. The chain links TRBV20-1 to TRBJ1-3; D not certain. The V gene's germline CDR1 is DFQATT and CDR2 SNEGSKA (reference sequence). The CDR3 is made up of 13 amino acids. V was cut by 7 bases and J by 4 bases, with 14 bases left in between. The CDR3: CSGGGLAGNTIYF. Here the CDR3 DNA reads TGCAGTGGGGGAGGGTTGGCCGGAAACACCATATATTTT.

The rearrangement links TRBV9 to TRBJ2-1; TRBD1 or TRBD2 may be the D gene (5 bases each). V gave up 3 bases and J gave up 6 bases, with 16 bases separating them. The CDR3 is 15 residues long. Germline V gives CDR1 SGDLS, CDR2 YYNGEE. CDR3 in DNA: TGTGCCAGCAGCGACCGGGACGGGCGCAGCAATGAGCAGTTCTTC. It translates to CASSDRDGRSNEQFF.

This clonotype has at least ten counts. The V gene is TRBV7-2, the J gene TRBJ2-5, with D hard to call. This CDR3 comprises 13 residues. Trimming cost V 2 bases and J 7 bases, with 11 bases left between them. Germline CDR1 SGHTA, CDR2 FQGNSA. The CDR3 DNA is TGTGCCAGCAGCTTACGAGGAAGCGCGACCCAGTACTTC. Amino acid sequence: CASSLRGSATQYF. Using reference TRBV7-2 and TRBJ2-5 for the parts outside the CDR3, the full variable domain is GAGVSQSPSNKVTEKGKDVELRCDPISGHTALYWYRQSLGQGLEFLIYFQGNSAPDKSGLPSDRFSAERTGGSVSTLTIQRTQQEDSAVYLCASSLRGSATQYFGPGTRLLVL.

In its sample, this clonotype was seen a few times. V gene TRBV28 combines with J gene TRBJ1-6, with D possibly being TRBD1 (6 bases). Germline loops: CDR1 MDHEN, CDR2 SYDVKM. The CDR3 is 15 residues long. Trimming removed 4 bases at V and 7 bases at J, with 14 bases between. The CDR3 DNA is TGTGCCAGCAGTTCCCCGAGGGGGGCCAATTCACCCCTCCACTTT. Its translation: CASSSPRGANSPLHF.

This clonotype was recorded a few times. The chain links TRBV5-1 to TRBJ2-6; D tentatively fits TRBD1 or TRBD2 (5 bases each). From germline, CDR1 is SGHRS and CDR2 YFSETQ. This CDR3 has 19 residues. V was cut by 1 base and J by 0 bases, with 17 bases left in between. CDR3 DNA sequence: TGCGCCAGCAGCTTGCGATCCGGGACGGAGAGCTCTGGGGCCAACGTCCTGACTTTC. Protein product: CASSLRSGTESSGANVLTF.

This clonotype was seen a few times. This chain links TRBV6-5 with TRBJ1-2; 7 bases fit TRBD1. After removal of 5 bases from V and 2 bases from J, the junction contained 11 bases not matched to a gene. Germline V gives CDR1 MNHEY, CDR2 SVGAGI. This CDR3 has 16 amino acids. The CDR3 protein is CASSTSGTVPNYGYTF. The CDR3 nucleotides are TGTGCCAGCAGTACTTCTGGGACAGTGCCCAACTATGGCTACACCTTC.

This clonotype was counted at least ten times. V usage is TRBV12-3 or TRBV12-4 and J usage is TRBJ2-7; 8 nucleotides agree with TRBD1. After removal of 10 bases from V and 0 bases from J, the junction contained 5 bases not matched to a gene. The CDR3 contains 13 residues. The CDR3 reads CATRQGSSYEQYF. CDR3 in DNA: TGTGCCACCCGACAGGGGAGCTCCTACGAGCAGTACTTC.

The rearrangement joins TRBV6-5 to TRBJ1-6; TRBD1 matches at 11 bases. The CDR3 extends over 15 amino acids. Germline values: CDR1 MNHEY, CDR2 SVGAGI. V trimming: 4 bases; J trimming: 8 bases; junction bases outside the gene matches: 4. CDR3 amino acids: CASSSRTGGDSPLHF. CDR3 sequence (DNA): TGTGCCAGCAGTTCAAGGACAGGGGGCGATTCACCCCTCCACTTT.

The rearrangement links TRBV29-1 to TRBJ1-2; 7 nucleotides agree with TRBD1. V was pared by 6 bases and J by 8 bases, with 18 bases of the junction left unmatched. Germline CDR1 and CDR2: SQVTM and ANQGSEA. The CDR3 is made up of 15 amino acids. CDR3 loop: CSVDRDSSPLGGYTF. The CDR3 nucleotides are TGCAGCGTGGATCGGGACAGCAGCCCCCTGGGGGGCTACACCTTC.

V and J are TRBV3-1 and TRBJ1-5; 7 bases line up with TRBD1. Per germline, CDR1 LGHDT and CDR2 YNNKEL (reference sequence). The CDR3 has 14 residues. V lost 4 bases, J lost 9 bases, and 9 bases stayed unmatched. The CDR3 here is CASSPRTGPMPQHF. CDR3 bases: TGTGCCAGCAGCCCTAGGACAGGTCCAATGCCCCAGCATTTT.

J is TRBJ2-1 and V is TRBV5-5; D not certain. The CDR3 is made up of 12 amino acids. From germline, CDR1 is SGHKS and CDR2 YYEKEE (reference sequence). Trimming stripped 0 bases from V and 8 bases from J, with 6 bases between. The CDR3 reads CASSLDIYEQFF. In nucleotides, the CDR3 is TGTGCCAGCAGCTTGGACATTTATGAGCAGTTCTTC.

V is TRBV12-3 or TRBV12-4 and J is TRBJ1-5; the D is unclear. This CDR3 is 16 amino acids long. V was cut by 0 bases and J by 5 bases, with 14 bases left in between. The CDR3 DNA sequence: TGTGCCAGCAGTTTAGCGCTCGGGGAGTTCCATCAGCCCCAGCATTTT. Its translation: CASSLALGEFHQPQHF.